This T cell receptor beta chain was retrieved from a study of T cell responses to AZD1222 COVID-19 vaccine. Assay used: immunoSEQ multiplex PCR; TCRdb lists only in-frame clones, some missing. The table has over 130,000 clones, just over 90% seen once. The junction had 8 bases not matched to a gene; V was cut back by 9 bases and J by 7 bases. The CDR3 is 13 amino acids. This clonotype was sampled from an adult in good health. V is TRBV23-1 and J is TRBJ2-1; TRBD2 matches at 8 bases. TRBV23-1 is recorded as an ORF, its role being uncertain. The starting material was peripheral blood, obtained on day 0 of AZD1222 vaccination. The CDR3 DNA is TGCGCCAGACGGGGGGGCCAGATAAATGAGCAGTTCTTC. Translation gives CARRGGQINEQFF.